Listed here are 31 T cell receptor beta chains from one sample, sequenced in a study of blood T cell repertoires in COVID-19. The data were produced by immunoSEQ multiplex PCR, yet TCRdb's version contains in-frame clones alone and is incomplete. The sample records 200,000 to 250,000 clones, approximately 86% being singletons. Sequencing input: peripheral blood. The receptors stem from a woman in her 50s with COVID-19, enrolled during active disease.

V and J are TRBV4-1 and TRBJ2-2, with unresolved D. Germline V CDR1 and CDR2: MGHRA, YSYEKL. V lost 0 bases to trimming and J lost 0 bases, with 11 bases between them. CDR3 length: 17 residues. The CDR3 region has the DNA TGCGCCAGCAGCCAAGATGAGGCGCTGGCGAACACCGGGGAGCTGTTTTTT. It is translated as CASSQDEALANTGELFF.

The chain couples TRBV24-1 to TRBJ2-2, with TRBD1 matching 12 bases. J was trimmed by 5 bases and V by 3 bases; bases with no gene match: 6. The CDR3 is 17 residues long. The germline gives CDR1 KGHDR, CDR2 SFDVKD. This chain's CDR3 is CATSDTGQGAQTGELFF. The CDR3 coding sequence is TGTGCCACCAGTGATACGGGACAGGGGGCCCAAACCGGGGAGCTGTTTTTT.

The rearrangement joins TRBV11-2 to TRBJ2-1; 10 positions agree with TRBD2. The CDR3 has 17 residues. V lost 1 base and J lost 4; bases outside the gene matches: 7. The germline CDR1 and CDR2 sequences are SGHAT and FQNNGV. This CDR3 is CASSLGSSGGLYNEQFF. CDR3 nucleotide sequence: TGTGCCAGCAGCTTAGGGTCTAGCGGGGGCTTGTACAATGAGCAGTTCTTC.

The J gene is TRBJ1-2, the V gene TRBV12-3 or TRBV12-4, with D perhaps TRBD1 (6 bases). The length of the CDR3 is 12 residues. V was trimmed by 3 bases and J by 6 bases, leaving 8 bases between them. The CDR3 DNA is TGTGCCAGCAGTTTTAAGGGGGATGGCTACACCTTC. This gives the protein CASSFKGDGYTF.

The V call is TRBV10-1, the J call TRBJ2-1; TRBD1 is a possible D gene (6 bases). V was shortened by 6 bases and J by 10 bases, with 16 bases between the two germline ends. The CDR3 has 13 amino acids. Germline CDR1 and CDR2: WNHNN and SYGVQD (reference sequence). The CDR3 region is CASSPDRFSEQFF. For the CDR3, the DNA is TGCGCCAGCAGCCCCGACAGGTTCAGCGAGCAGTTCTTC.

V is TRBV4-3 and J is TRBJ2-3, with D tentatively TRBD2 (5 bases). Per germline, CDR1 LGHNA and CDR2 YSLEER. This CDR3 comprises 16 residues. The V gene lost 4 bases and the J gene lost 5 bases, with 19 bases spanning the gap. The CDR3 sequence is CASSLGSGGGEDTQYF. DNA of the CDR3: TGCGCCAGCAGCCTGGGTTCCGGAGGTGGGGAAGATACGCAGTATTTT.

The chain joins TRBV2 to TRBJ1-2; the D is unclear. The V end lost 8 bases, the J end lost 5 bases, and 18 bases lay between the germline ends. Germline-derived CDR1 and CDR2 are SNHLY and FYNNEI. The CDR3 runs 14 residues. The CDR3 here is CASSLTSAGYGYTF. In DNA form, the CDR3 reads TGTGCCAGCTCCCTGACCTCCGCGGGGTATGGCTACACCTTC.

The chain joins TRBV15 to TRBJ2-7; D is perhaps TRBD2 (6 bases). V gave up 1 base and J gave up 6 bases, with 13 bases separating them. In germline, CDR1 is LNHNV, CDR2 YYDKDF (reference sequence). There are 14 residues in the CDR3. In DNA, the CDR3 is TGTGCCACCAGCAGAGTGCGGGACGTTTCCGAGCAGTACTTC. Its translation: CATSRVRDVSEQYF.

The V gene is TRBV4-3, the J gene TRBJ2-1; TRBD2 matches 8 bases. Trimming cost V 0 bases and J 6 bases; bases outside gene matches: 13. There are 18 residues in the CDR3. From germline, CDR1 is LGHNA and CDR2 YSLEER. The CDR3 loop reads CASSQDGGASGLFNEQFF. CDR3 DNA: TGCGCCAGCAGCCAAGATGGGGGAGCTAGCGGGCTCTTCAATGAGCAGTTCTTC.

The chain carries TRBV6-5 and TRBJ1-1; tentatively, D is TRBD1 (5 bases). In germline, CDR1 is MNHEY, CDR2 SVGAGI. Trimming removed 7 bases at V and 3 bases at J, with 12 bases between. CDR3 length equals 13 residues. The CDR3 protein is CASTEDSYTEAFF. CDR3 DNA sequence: TGTGCCAGCACCGAAGACAGTTACACTGAAGCTTTCTTT.

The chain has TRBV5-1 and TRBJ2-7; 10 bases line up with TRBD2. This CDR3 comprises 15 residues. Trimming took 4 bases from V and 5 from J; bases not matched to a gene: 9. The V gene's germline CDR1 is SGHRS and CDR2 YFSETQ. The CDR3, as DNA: TGCGCCAGCAGCCCTGAAAGCGGGGGGGCAGACGAGCAGTACTTC. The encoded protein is CASSPESGGADEQYF.

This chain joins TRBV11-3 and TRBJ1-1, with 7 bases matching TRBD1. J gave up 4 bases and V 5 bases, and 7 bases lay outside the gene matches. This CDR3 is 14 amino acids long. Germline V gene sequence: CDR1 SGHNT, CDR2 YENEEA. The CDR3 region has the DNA TGTGCCAGCAGCGGCAACAGGGGTACCACTGAAGCTTTCTTT. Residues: CASSGNRGTTEAFF.

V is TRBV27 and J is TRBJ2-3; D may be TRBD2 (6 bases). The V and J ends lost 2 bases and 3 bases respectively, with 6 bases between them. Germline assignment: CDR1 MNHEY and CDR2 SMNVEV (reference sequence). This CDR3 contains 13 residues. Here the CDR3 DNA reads TGTGCCAGCAGTTTACGGGGGACAGATACGCAGTATTTT. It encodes CASSLRGTDTQYF.

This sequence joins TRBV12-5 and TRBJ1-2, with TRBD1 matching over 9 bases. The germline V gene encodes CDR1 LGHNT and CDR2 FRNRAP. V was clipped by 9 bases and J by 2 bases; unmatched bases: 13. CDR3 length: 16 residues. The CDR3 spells CASPRENRGPNYGYTF. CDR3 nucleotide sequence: TGTGCTAGCCCTCGGGAGAACAGGGGGCCCAACTATGGCTACACCTTC.

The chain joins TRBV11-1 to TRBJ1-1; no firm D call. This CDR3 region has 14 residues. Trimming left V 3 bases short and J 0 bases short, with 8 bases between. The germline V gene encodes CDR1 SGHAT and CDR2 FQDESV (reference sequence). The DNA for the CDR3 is TGTGCCAGCAGCTTTGCGGGGATGAACACTGAAGCTTTCTTT. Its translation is CASSFAGMNTEAFF.

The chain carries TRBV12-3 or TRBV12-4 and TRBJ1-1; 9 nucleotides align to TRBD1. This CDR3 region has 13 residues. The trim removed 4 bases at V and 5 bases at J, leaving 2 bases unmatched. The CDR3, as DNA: TGTGCCAGCAGTTGGACAGGGGTGACTGAAGCTTTCTTT. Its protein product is CASSWTGVTEAFF.

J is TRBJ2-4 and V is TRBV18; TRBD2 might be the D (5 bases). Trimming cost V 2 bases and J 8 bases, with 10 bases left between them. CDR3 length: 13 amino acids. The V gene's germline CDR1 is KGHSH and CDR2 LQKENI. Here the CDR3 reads CASSPGLRDIQYF. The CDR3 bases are TGTGCCAGCTCACCAGGGTTGAGGGACATTCAGTACTTC.

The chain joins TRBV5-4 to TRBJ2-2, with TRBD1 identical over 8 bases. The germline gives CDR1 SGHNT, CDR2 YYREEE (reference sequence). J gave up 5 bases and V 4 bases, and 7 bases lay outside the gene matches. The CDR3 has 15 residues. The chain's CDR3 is CASSPGQGRTGELFF. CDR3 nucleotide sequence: TGTGCCAGCAGCCCTGGACAGGGAAGGACCGGGGAGCTGTTTTTT.

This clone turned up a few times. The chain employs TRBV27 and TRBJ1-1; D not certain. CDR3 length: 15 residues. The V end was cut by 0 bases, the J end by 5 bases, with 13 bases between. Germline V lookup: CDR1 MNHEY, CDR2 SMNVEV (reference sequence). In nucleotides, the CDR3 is TGTGCCAGCAGTTTATCCCCAACGGGGTCGACTGAAGCTTTCTTT. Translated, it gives CASSLSPTGSTEAFF.

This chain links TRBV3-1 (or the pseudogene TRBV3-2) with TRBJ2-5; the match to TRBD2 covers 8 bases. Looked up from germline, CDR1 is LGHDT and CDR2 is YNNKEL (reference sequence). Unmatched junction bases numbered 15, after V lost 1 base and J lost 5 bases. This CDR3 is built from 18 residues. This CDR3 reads CASSQVIAGFSIGETQYF. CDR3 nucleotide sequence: TGTGCCAGCAGCCAAGTTATAGCGGGGTTTTCGATCGGCGAGACCCAGTACTTC.

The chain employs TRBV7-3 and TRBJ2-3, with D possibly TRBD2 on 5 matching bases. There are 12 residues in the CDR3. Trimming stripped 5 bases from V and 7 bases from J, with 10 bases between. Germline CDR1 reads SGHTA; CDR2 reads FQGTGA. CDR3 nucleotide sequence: TGTGCCAGCAGCCCCTCGGGATATACGCAGTATTTT. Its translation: CASSPSGYTQYF.

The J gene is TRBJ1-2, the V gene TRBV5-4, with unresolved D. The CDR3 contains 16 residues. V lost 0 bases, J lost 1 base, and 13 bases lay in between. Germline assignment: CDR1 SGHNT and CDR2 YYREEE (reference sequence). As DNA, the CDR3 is TGTGCCAGCAGCTTGGATTCGGGTTTGGGTAACTATGGCTACACCTTC. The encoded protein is CASSLDSGLGNYGYTF.

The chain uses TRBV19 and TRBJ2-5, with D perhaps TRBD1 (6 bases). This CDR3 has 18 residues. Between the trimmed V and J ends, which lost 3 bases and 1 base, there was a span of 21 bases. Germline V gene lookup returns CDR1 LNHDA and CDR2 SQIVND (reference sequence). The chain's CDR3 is CASSIGAQGAWSQETQYF. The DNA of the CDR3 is TGTGCCAGTAGTATTGGGGCACAGGGAGCGTGGTCCCAAGAGACCCAGTACTTC. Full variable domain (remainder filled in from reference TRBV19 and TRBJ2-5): DGGITQSPKYLFRKEGQNVTLSCEQNLNHDAMYWYRQDPGQGLRLIYYSQIVNDFQKGDIAEGYSVSREKKESFPLTVTSAQKNPTAFYLCASSIGAQGAWSQETQYFGPGTRLLVL.

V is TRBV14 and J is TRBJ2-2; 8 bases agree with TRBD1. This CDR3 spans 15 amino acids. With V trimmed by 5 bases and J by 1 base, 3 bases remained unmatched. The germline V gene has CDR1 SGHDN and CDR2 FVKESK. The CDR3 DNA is TGTGCCAGCAGCTTTGGACAGGGGAACACCGGGGAGCTGTTTTTT. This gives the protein CASSFGQGNTGELFF.

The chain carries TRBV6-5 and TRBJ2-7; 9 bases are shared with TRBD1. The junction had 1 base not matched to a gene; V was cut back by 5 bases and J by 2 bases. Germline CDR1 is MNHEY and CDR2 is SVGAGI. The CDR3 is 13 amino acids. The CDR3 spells CASSRTGAYEQYF. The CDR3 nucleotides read TGTGCCAGCAGTAGGACAGGGGCCTACGAGCAGTACTTC.

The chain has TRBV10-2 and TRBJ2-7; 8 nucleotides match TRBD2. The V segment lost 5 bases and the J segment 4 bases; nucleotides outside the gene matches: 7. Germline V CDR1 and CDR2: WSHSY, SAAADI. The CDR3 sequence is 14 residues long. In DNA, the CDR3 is TGCGCCAGCAGTCCGGGACTAGTGAAGTACGAGCAGTACTTC. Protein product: CASSPGLVKYEQYF.

CDR3 region: CASSQGRGIEAFF. Written as DNA, the CDR3 is TGTGCCAGCAGCCAAGGCAGGGGGATCGAAGCTTTCTTT. The genes are TRBV4-2 and TRBJ1-1; 7 bases map to TRBD1. V trimming: 1 base; J trimming: 8 bases; junction bases outside the gene matches: 4. The CDR3 loop spans 13 amino acids. From germline, CDR1 is LGHNA and CDR2 YNFKEQ.

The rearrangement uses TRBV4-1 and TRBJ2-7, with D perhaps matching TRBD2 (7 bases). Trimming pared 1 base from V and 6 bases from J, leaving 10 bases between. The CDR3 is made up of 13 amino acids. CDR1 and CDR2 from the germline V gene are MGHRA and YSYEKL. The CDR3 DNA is TGCGCCAGCAGCCAAGCAGGGGAGGGCGAGCAGTACTTC. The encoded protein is CASSQAGEGEQYF.

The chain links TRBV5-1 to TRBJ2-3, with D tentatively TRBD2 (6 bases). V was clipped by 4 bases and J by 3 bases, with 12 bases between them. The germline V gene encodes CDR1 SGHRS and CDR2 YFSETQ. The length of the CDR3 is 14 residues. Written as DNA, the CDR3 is TGCGCCAGCAGCAAGGGTGGGGGGACAGATACGCAGTATTTT. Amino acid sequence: CASSKGGGTDTQYF. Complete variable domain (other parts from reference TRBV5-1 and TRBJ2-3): KAGVTQTPRYLIKTRGQQVTLSCSPISGHRSVSWYQQTPGQGLQFLFEYFSETQRNKGNFPGRFSGRQFSNSRSEMNVSTLELGDSALYLCASSKGGGTDTQYFGPGTRLTVL.

The CDR3 protein is CASSLFSGLARNEQFF. The CDR3 DNA reads as TGTGCCAGCAGCCTCTTCTCCGGACTAGCGAGGAATGAGCAGTTCTTC. The chain is built from TRBV11-2 and TRBJ2-1; 9 bases match TRBD2. Germline CDR1 SGHAT, CDR2 FQNNGV. The CDR3 is 16 amino acids. The junction had 12 bases not matched to a gene; V was cut back by 5 bases and J by 7 bases.

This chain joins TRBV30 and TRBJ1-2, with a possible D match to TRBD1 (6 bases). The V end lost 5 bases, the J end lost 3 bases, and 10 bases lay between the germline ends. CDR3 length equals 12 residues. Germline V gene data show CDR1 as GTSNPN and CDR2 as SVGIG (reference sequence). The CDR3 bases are TGTGCCTGGGACAGGCCGGACTATGGCTACACCTTC. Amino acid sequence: CAWDRPDYGYTF.